A selection of T cell receptor beta chains follows, all from one sample in a study of metastatic and nonmetastatic thyroid tumors. TCRdb redid the clone calls on the PCR reads using MiXCR. Of tens of thousands of clones listed, about 27% are singletons. The sequencing sample was made of blood. These TCRs come from a male donor with papillary thyroid cancer or a benign thyroid nodule (not recorded which). Some clones in this sample may be carry-over from other donors' samples. The CDR3 runs from the conserved cysteine through the conserved F or W. D genes are given only for firm matches. The size of a clone is reported for some rows only, either as once, few or many, or as a class for expanded clones.

16	TRBD2	few	TRBV24-1	TRBJ2-7	CATSGVGQAGGYEQYF	TGTGCCACCAGTGGGGTCGGTCAAGCGGGAGGGTACGAGCAGTACTTC
15	.	many	TRBV10-1	TRBJ2-3	CASSGGGFEIDTQYF	TGCGCCAGCAGTGGAGGAGGGTTCGAAATAGATACGCAGTATTTT
14	.	.	TRBV7-8	TRBJ2-7	CASSFSTRTYEQYF	TGTGCCAGCAGCTTCAGTACTAGGACCTACGAGCAGTACTTC
14	.	.	TRBV3-1	TRBJ1-3	CASSRGGSGNTIYF	TGTGCCAGCAGCCGTGGGGGCTCTGGAAACACCATATATTTT
14	.	few	TRBV19	TRBJ1-5	CASSIQGDNQPQHF	TGTGCCAGTAGTATCCAGGGAGATAATCAGCCCCAGCATTTT
13	.	few	TRBV6-9	TRBJ1-1	CASSPTGNTEAFF	TGTGCCAGCAGCCCGACAGGGAACACTGAAGCTTTCTTT
18	TRBD2	.	TRBV3-1	TRBJ2-3	CASSQGLLTYRGTDTQYF	TGTGCCAGCAGCCAGGGACTACTTACTTATCGGGGCACAGATACGCAGTATTTT
16	TRBD1	.	TRBV5-1	TRBJ1-4	CASSRRMGQTNEKLFF	TGCGCCAGCAGTCGGAGGATGGGACAGACAAATGAAAAACTGTTTTTT
15	.	many	TRBV20-1	TRBJ2-5	CSASNPDEGVQTQYF	TGCAGTGCTAGCAACCCAGATGAAGGGGTCCAGACCCAGTACTTC
15	.	.	TRBV12-3/TRBV12-4	TRBJ1-2	CASSLGIGVRDGYTF	TGTGCCAGCAGTTTAGGGATAGGGGTCCGGGATGGCTACACCTTC
13	TRBD2	many	TRBV10-3	TRBJ2-1	CAISGLAGYEQFF	TGTGCCATCAGTGGGCTAGCGGGGTATGAGCAGTTCTTC
18	TRBD2	medium-sized	TRBV6-6	TRBJ2-7	CASTFSGSGSRSPYEQYF	TGTGCCAGCACTTTTAGTGGTAGCGGGTCCCGTTCTCCCTACGAGCAGTACTTC
16	TRBD1	once	TRBV5-1	TRBJ1-5	CASSLAWTGGNQPQHF	TGCGCCAGCAGCTTGGCCTGGACAGGGGGCAATCAGCCCCAGCATTTT
16	TRBD2	few	TRBV6-1	TRBJ2-7	CASRSTSGDSSHEQYF	TGTGCCAGCAGATCCACTAGCGGAGACTCTTCCCACGAGCAGTACTTC
16	TRBD1	few	TRBV5-1	TRBJ1-3	CASSFMGQGTGNTIYF	TGCGCCAGCAGCTTCATGGGACAGGGGACTGGAAACACCATATATTTT
16	.	.	TRBV2	TRBJ1-2	CASSEAGNSANYGYTF	TGTGCCAGCAGTGAAGCCGGGAACAGCGCGAACTATGGCTACACCTTC
16	.	few	TRBV6-1	TRBJ1-1	CASSEVSGSFNTEAFF	TGTGCCAGCAGTGAAGTCTCGGGAAGTTTTAACACTGAAGCTTTCTTT
16	TRBD2	.	TRBV5-1	TRBJ2-1	CASSAWTSGAYNEQFF	TGCGCCAGCAGCGCCTGGACTAGCGGGGCCTACAATGAGCAGTTCTTC
13	.	medium-sized	TRBV5-6	TRBJ2-1	CASSSSSYNEQFF	TGTGCCAGCAGCTCGAGCTCCTACAATGAGCAGTTCTTC
15	.	many	TRBV4-1	TRBJ2-5	CASSQDIRSQETQYF	TGCGCCAGCAGCCAAGATATTCGTAGCCAAGAGACCCAGTACTTC
22	.	many	TRBV5-1	TRBJ2-3	CASSLVSRGRERARPSTDTQYF	TGCGCCAGCAGCTTGGTGTCGCGTGGCAGGGAGCGAGCAAGACCTAGCACAGATACGCAGTATTTT
13	.	once	TRBV9	TRBJ1-2	CASSVHQGYGYTF	TGTGCCAGCAGCGTTCATCAGGGCTATGGCTACACCTTC
14	TRBD2	medium-sized	TRBV6-4	TRBJ2-7	CASSELAGGREQYF	TGTGCCAGCAGTGAGTTAGCGGGAGGCCGCGAGCAGTACTTC
14	.	.	TRBV7-9	TRBJ2-7	CASSLTWVTYEQYF	TGTGCCAGCAGCTTAACATGGGTTACCTACGAGCAGTACTTC
13	TRBD1	few	TRBV24-1	TRBJ2-2	CATSGRQGRELFF	TGTGCCACCAGTGGGAGACAGGGGCGGGAGCTGTTTTTT
12	.	.	TRBV6-4	TRBJ1-1	CASSYSKSEAFF	TGTGCCAGCAGTTACTCGAAGTCTGAAGCTTTCTTT
14	TRBD2	few	TRBV28	TRBJ2-3	CASRARLAADTQYF	TGTGCCAGCAGGGCCAGACTAGCGGCAGATACGCAGTATTTT
15	.	.	TRBV9	TRBJ2-7	CASSVAMGSSYEQYF	TGTGCCAGCAGCGTAGCTATGGGGAGCTCCTACGAGCAGTACTTC
15	.	medium-sized	TRBV28	TRBJ1-6	CASSLPTSYNSPLHF	TGTGCCAGCAGTTTACCGACCTCCTATAATTCACCCCTCCACTTT
15	.	medium-sized	TRBV11-2	TRBJ2-3	CASSLGFAGTDTQYF	TGTGCCAGCAGCTTGGGATTTGCGGGCACAGATACGCAGTATTTT
15	TRBD1	.	TRBV7-9	TRBJ1-6	CASSLATGGNSPLHF	TGTGCCAGCAGCTTAGCAACAGGGGGCAATTCACCCCTCCACTTT
14	.	.	TRBV6-1	TRBJ2-1	CANSTGSSYNEQFF	TGTGCCAACAGTACAGGGAGCTCCTACAATGAGCAGTTCTTC
17	.	.	TRBV4-2	TRBJ2-3	CASSHSRLGAGPDTQYF	TGTGCCAGCAGCCATTCCAGACTAGGAGCGGGCCCAGATACGCAGTATTTT
12	.	many	TRBV18	TRBJ1-1	CASSPYGGGAFF	TGTGCCAGCTCACCTTATGGGGGGGGAGCTTTCTTT
14	TRBD1	.	TRBV18	TRBJ2-7	CASSPRQGVYEQYF	TGTGCCAGCTCACCGCGACAGGGAGTTTACGAGCAGTACTTC
16	.	many	TRBV3-1	TRBJ2-1	CASSQALGRRENEQFF	TGTGCCAGCAGCCAAGCGCTGGGACGGAGGGAAAATGAGCAGTTCTTC
15	.	.	TRBV12-3/TRBV12-4	TRBJ2-1	CASSSGQTSYNEQFF	TGTGCCAGCAGTAGCGGACAGACGTCCTACAATGAGCAGTTCTTC
15	TRBD2	many	TRBV6-4	TRBJ2-1	CASSESLAGNNEQFF	TGTGCCAGCAGTGAATCGCTAGCGGGGAACAATGAGCAGTTCTTC
16	TRBD1	many	TRBV11-2	TRBJ1-4	CASSLGPGQGYEKLFF	TGTGCCAGCAGCTTAGGGCCGGGACAGGGTTATGAAAAACTGTTTTTT
15	.	many	TRBV10-2	TRBJ2-7	CASRPQGLGVYEQYF	TGCGCCAGCAGGCCTCAGGGCTTAGGGGTCTACGAGCAGTACTTC
12	.	.	TRBV6-2/TRBV6-3	TRBJ1-2	CASSRDVGGYTF	TGTGCCAGCAGTCGAGACGTAGGTGGCTACACCTTC
13	.	few	TRBV6-1	TRBJ2-3	CASRFMGGNTQYF	TGTGCCAGCAGGTTTATGGGGGGAAATACGCAGTATTTT
15	TRBD2	.	TRBV11-2	TRBJ2-5	CASSLGPSGEETQYF	TGTGCCAGCAGCTTAGGCCCTAGCGGGGAAGAGACCCAGTACTTC
15	TRBD2	once	TRBV7-9	TRBJ2-7	CASSLETSVPYEQYF	TGTGCCAGCAGCTTAGAGACTAGCGTACCATACGAGCAGTACTTC
14	.	many	TRBV6-1	TRBJ1-1	CASSAGEWITEAFF	TGTGCCAGCAGTGCAGGGGAATGGATCACTGAAGCTTTCTTT
12	TRBD2	.	TRBV20-1	TRBJ2-1	CSALAAYNEQFF	TGCAGTGCACTAGCGGCCTACAATGAGCAGTTCTTC
14	TRBD2	many	TRBV29-1	TRBJ2-5	CSVAGLAGSETQYF	TGCAGCGTTGCGGGACTAGCGGGATCAGAGACCCAGTACTTC
11	.	.	TRBV12-3/TRBV12-4	TRBJ1-6	CASGPNSPLHF	TGCGCCTCGGGCCCCAATTCACCCCTCCACTTT
15	.	.	TRBV14	TRBJ2-2	CASSQELSSTGELFF	TGTGCCAGCAGCCAAGAGCTAAGTTCTACCGGGGAGCTGTTTTTT
14	.	.	TRBV5-1	TRBJ2-7	CASSLAGPRGEQYF	TGCGCCAGCAGCTTGGCCGGACCCCGAGGGGAGCAGTACTTC
13	TRBD2	.	TRBV20-1	TRBJ2-2	CSARLAGAGELFF	TGCAGTGCTAGACTAGCGGGAGCCGGGGAGCTGTTTTTT